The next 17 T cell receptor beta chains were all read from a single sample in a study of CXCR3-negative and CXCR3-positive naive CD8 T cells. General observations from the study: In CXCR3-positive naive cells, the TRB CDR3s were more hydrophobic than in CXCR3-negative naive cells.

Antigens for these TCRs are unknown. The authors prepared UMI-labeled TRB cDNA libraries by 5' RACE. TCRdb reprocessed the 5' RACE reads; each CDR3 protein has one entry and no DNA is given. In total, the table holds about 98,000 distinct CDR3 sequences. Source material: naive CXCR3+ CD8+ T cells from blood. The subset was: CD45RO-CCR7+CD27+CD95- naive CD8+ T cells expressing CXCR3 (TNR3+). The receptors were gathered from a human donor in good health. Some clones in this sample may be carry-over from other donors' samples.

CDR3 sequence: CAIGTANEKLFF. The V and J genes are TRBV10-3 and TRBJ1-4. CDR3 length equals 12 residues. Germline V gene sequence: CDR1 ENHRY, CDR2 SYGVKD.

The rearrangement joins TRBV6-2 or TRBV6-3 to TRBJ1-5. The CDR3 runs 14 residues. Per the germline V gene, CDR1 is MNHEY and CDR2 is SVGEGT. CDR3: CASSPRVTDQPQHF.

This CDR3 is CASSYRWEGRDEQFF. The chain couples TRBV6-6 to TRBJ2-1; there is no DNA to check the TCRdb D call of TRBD2. The V gene's germline CDR1 is MNHNY and CDR2 SVGAGI (reference sequence). The CDR3 runs 15 residues.

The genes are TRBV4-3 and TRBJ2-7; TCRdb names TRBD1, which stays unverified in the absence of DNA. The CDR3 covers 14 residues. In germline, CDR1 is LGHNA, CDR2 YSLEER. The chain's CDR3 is CASSQGQFSYEQYF.

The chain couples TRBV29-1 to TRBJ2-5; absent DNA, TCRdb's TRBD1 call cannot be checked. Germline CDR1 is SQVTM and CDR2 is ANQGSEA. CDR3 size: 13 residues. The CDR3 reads CSVDQGVEETQYF.

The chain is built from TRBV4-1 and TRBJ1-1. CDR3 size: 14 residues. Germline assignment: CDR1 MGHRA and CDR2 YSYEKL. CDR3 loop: CASSLQTTGIEAFF.

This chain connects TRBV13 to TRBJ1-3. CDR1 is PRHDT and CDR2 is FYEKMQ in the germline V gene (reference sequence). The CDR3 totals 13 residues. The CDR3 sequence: CASSFWTANTIYF.

The CDR3 loop is CSARDQSNQPQHF. The J gene is TRBJ1-5, the V gene TRBV20-1. The CDR3 length is 13 residues. Germline V lookup: CDR1 DFQATT, CDR2 SNEGSKA (reference sequence).

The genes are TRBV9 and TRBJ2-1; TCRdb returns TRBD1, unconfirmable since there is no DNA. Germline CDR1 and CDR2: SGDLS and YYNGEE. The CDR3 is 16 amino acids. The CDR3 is CASSVSGGIGYNEQFF.

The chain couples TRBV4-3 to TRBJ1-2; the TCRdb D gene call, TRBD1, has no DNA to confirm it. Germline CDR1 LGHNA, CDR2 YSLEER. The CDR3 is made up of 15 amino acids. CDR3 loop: CASSSSDRGPHGYTF.

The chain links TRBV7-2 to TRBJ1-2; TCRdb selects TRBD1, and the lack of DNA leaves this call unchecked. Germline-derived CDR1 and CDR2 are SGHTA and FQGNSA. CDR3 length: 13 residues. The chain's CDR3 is CASSPRRGTGYTF. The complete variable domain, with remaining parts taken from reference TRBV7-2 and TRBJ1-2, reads GAGVSQSPSNKVTEKGKDVELRCDPISGHTALYWYRQSLGQGLEFLIYFQGNSAPDKSGLPSDRFSAERTGGSVSTLTIQRTQQEDSAVYLCASSPRRGTGYTFGSGTRLTVV.

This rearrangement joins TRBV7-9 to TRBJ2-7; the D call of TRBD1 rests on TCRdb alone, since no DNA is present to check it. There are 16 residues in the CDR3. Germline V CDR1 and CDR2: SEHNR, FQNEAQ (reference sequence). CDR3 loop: CASSTWTGDMNYEQYF.

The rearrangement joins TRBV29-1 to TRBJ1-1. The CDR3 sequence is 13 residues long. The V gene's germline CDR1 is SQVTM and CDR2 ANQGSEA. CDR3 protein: CSGEGGTNTEAFF.

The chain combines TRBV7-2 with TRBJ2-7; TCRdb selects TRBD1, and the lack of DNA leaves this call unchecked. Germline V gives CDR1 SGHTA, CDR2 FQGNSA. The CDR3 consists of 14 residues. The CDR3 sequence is CASSFAGGSYEQYF. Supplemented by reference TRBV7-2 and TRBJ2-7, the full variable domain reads GAGVSQSPSNKVTEKGKDVELRCDPISGHTALYWYRQSLGQGLEFLIYFQGNSAPDKSGLPSDRFSAERTGGSVSTLTIQRTQQEDSAVYLCASSFAGGSYEQYFGPGTRLTVT.

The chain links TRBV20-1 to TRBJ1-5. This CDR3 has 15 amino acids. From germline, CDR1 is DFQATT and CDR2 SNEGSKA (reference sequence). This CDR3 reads CSARSGEAGSQPQHF.

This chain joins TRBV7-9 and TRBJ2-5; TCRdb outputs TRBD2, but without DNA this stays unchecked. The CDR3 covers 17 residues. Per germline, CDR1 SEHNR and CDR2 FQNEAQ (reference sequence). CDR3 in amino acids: CASSSGPGLKYQETQYF.

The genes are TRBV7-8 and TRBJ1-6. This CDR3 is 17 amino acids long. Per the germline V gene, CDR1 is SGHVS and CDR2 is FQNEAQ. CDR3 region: CASSLEIGGPYNSPLHF. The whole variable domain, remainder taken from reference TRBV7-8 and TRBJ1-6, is GAGVSQSPRYKVAKRGQDVALRCDPISGHVSLFWYQQALGQGPEFLTYFQNEAQLDKSGLPSDRFFAERPEGSVSTLKIQRTQQEDSAVYLCASSLEIGGPYNSPLHFGNGTRLTVT.